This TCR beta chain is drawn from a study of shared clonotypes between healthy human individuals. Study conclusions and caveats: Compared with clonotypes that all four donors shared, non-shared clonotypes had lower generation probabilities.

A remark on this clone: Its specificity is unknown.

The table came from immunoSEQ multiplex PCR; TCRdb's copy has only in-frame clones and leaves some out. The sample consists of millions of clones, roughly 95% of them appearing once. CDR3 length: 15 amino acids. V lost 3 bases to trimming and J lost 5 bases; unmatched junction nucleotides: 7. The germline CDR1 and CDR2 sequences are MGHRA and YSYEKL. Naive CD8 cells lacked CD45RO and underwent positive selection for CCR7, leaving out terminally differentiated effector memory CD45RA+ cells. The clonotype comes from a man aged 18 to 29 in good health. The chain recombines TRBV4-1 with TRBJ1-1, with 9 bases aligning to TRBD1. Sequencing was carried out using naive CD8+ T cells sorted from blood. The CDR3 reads CASSQLDRGDTEAFF. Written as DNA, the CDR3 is TGCGCCAGCAGCCAGCTGGACAGGGGTGATACTGAAGCTTTCTTT.